The clone carrying this T cell receptor beta chain appeared a few times. Its specificity is unknown. A 5'RACE reaction primed in the constant segment made cDNA libraries of TCR alpha and TCR beta, and these carried sample barcodes and UMIs. TCRdb re-analysed the 5' RACE reads in MiXCR, keeping a single row per CDR3 protein. The sample comprises approximately 200,000 distinct CDR3 sequences, approximately 16% of which are singletons, and approximately 2% rests with the top ten. CDR1 LNHDA and CDR2 SQIVND come from the germline V gene (reference sequence). J was trimmed by 2 bases and V by 5 bases; bases with no gene match: 6. This CDR3 spans 14 amino acids. This record belongs to a study of T-cell memory formation after mild COVID-19. Findings and limits, study-wide: There was no confirmation that second-wave clones peaking on day 37 were SARS-CoV-2 specific. CD4+ contracting clones were mainly CM and EM; CD8+ ones, EMRA. Contracting clones from day 15 to 85 had balanced CD4/CD8; later expanders favoured CD4+.

The sample taken for sequencing was PBMCs or a T cell subset sorted from them (not recorded which). The TCR comes from an adult woman who had mild COVID-19 (a few samples of this study predate the infection). Cell type and time point are not known. The chain is built from TRBV19 and TRBJ2-7, with 7 bases aligning to TRBD2. CDR3 region: CASSEPGGTYEQYF. CDR3 nucleotides: TGTGCCAGTAGTGAACCCGGGGGGACCTACGAGCAGTACTTC.